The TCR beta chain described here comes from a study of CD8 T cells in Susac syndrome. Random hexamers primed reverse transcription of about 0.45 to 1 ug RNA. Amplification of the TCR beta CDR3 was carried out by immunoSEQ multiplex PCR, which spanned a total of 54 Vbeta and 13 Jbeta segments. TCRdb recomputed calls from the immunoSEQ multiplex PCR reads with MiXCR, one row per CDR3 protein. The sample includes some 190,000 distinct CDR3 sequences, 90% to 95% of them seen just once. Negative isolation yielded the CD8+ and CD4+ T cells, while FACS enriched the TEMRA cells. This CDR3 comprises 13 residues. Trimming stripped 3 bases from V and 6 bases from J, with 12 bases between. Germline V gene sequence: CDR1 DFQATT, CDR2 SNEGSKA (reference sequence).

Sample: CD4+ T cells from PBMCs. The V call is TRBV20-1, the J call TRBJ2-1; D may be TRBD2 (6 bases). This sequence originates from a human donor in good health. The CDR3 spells CSARVFGGNEQFF. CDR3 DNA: TGCAGTGCTAGGGTCTTCGGGGGCAATGAGCAGTTCTTC.